The 25 T cell receptor beta chains listed next were all sequenced from one sample in a study of blood T cell repertoires in COVID-19. Repertoires were generated with immunoSEQ multiplex PCR, while TCRdb's copy carries only in-frame clones and drops some. The data contain about 300,000 clones, 85% to 90% of them singletons. The specimen was PBMCs or T cells enriched from blood (not recorded which). Every receptor here comes from a woman younger than 35 who had recovered from COVID-19.

The rearrangement joins TRBV6-6 to TRBJ2-1, with TRBD2 matching 8 bases. Trimming cost V 11 bases and J 10 bases; bases outside gene matches: 16. There are 14 residues in the CDR3. Germline V gene lookup returns CDR1 MNHNY and CDR2 SVGAGI (reference sequence). The CDR3 region has the DNA TGTGCCGGTCGAAGGGACACGCAGCGGGGGGAGCAGTTCTTC. As protein: CAGRRDTQRGEQFF.

The CDR3 DNA sequence: TGTGCCAGCAGTTACTCCGTCGACAGCCTGGAAGCTTTCTTT. This sequence encodes CASSYSVDSLEAFF. The rearrangement links TRBV6-5 to TRBJ1-1; the D gene is possibly TRBD1 (5 bases). Germline V lookup: CDR1 MNHEY, CDR2 SVGAGI. The CDR3 has 14 residues. V shed 0 bases and J shed 8 bases, with 13 bases lying between them.

This clone was seen at least ten times. V gene TRBV5-6 combines with J gene TRBJ2-7; the D is unclear. The CDR3 is made up of 12 amino acids. With 3 bases removed from V and 1 base from J, the gap between germline ends came to 5 bases. Germline V gene lookup returns CDR1 SGHDT and CDR2 YYEEEE. The CDR3 DNA is TGTGCCAGCAGCTACTGGTCCTACGAGCAGTACTTC. As protein: CASSYWSYEQYF.

The chain employs TRBV7-3 and TRBJ1-1; TRBD1 agrees at 9 bases. V shed 4 bases, J shed 6 bases, and the junction held 9 bases outside the gene matches. The germline V gene has CDR1 SGHTA and CDR2 FQGTGA. The CDR3 spans 15 residues. Written as DNA, the CDR3 is TGTGCCAGCAGCTCTTACGGGACAGGGTTGGCTGAAGCTTTCTTT. Translated: CASSSYGTGLAEAFF. Full variable domain (rest looked up from reference TRBV7-3 and TRBJ1-1): GAGVSQTPSNKVTEKGKYVELRCDPISGHTALYWYRQSLGQGPEFLIYFQGTGAADDSGLPNDRFFAVRPEGSVSTLKIQRTERGDSAVYLCASSSYGTGLAEAFFGQGTRLTVV.

V and J are TRBV5-6 and TRBJ2-7; D perhaps matches TRBD2 (6 bases). The CDR3 covers 12 residues. In germline, CDR1 is SGHDT, CDR2 YYEEEE. Trimming cost V 7 bases and J 0 bases, with 8 bases left between them. CDR3 region: CASGGDSYEQYF. In DNA form, the CDR3 reads TGTGCCAGCGGAGGGGACTCCTACGAGCAGTACTTC.

J is TRBJ1-5 and V is TRBV28; 8 nucleotides line up with TRBD1. This CDR3 spans 14 amino acids. The trim removed 6 bases at V and 7 bases at J, leaving 8 bases unmatched. Germline CDR1 reads MDHEN; CDR2 reads SYDVKM. CDR3 protein: CASSETGERQPQHF. The CDR3 DNA follows: TGTGCCAGCAGCGAGACAGGGGAGCGGCAGCCCCAGCATTTT.

CDR3 residues: CASSYSIKGGTEAFF. DNA for the CDR3: TGTGCCAGCAGTTACTCGATCAAGGGAGGAACTGAAGCTTTCTTT. This chain links TRBV6-5 with TRBJ1-1; D is ambiguous. Between the trimmed V and J ends, which lost 0 bases and 5 bases, there was a span of 13 bases. Germline CDR1 reads MNHEY; CDR2 reads SVGAGI. The CDR3 loop spans 15 amino acids.

This chain links TRBV7-2 with TRBJ1-2, with D hard to call. V lost 5 bases and J lost 4, with 8 bases in between. CDR3 size: 12 residues. Looked up from germline, CDR1 is SGHTA and CDR2 is FQGNSA. The CDR3, as DNA: TGTGCCAGCAGCCGACCAGGCTATGGCTACACCTTC. The encoded protein is CASSRPGYGYTF.

The CDR3 region has the DNA TGTGCCAGCAGCTCCAGGGGACTAGCGTCCTACAATGAGCAGTTCTTC. Translating gives CASSSRGLASYNEQFF. The chain couples TRBV9 to TRBJ2-1; 10 bases line up with TRBD2. The V and J ends lost 4 bases and 1 base, in that order; junction bases with no gene match: 5. This CDR3 spans 16 amino acids. The germline gives CDR1 SGDLS, CDR2 YYNGEE.

The chain combines TRBV9 with TRBJ1-2; possibly TRBD1 for D (5 bases). Trimming shortened V by 3 bases and J by 10 bases, and 13 bases separated the two germline ends. In germline, CDR1 is SGDLS, CDR2 YYNGEE. This CDR3 has 12 amino acids. CDR3 DNA: TGTGCCAGCAGCGAGCCGACAGAACCCTACACCTTC. It is translated as CASSEPTEPYTF.

This clone was seen once. V gene TRBV19 combines with J gene TRBJ2-7; D remains unclear. The germline V gene has CDR1 LNHDA and CDR2 SQIVND (reference sequence). The CDR3 spans 14 residues. V was clipped by 3 bases and J by 3 bases, with 12 bases between them. For the CDR3, the DNA is TGTGCCAGTAGTATTAAGTGGCGGAGCTACGAGCAGTACTTC. The encoded protein is CASSIKWRSYEQYF.

The chain uses TRBV27 and TRBJ1-3; TRBD1 might be the D (6 bases). This CDR3 spans 14 amino acids. Germline CDR1 and CDR2: MNHEY and SMNVEV (reference sequence). The V and J ends lost 6 bases and 2 bases respectively, with 11 bases between them. CDR3 amino acids: CASSLQGTGNTIYF. CDR3 in DNA: TGTGCCAGCAGCCTACAGGGAACTGGAAACACCATATATTTT.

The rearrangement joins TRBV5-5 to TRBJ2-3; 13 bases match TRBD2. V lost 5 bases and J lost 5; bases outside the gene matches: 2. Germline CDR1 is SGHKS and CDR2 is YYEKEE (reference sequence). This CDR3 is 14 amino acids long. The CDR3 coding sequence is TGTGCCAGCAGAACTAGCGGGAGGGAAGATACGCAGTATTTT. Protein product: CASRTSGREDTQYF.

This chain joins TRBV28 and TRBJ2-5; 8 bases fit TRBD2. Per the germline V gene, CDR1 is MDHEN and CDR2 is SYDVKM. The CDR3 totals 16 residues. V lost 5 bases to trimming and J lost 4 bases; unmatched junction nucleotides: 12. Written as DNA, the CDR3 is TGTGCCAGCAGTCCCCGTGAAGCGGGAGAGGGAGAGACCCAGTACTTC. It is translated as CASSPREAGEGETQYF.

V and J are TRBV7-3 and TRBJ2-2; no reliable D call. V gave up 5 bases and J gave up 6 bases, with 7 bases separating them. The CDR3 has 12 residues. Germline CDR1 reads SGHTA; CDR2 reads FQGTGA. Written as DNA, the CDR3 is TGTGCCAGCAGCCTAGTGCCCGGGGAGCTGTTTTTT. Translated: CASSLVPGELFF.

V is TRBV24-1 and J is TRBJ2-7; the match to TRBD1 covers 8 bases. The CDR3 runs 16 residues. Germline V lookup: CDR1 KGHDR, CDR2 SFDVKD. After removal of 1 base from V and 6 bases from J, the junction contained 10 bases not matched to a gene. CDR3 in DNA: TGTGCCACCAGTGATTTTGATCGGACAGGGACCTCCGAGCAGTACTTC. Translation: CATSDFDRTGTSEQYF.

This clone has a handful of counts. The genes are TRBV2 and TRBJ2-7, with TRBD2 as a possible D gene (6 bases). The CDR3 is made up of 18 amino acids. V dropped 6 bases and J dropped 2 bases, with 26 bases sitting between them. The germline V gene encodes CDR1 SNHLY and CDR2 FYNNEI. This chain's CDR3 is CASSDPGLSISGPYEQYF. In DNA, the CDR3 is TGTGCCAGCAGCGACCCGGGACTTTCCATCTCGGGCCCCTACGAGCAGTACTTC.

The V gene is TRBV5-1, the J gene TRBJ1-2, with D perhaps matching TRBD1 (6 bases). This CDR3 region has 16 residues. Looked up from germline, CDR1 is SGHRS and CDR2 is YFSETQ. Trimming left V 4 bases short and J 5 bases short, with 21 bases between. CDR3 in amino acids: CASSPDGTGTPYGYTF. The CDR3 nucleotides are TGCGCCAGCAGCCCGGATGGAACGGGGACACCTTATGGCTACACCTTC.

CDR3 in DNA: TGTGCCAGTAGGGGGACGGGGGACTATGGCTACACCTTC. Amino acid sequence: CASRGTGDYGYTF. The rearrangement joins TRBV19 to TRBJ1-2; a weak D match, TRBD1 (5 bases). Per the germline V gene, CDR1 is LNHDA and CDR2 is SQIVND (reference sequence). The CDR3 has 13 amino acids. Between the trimmed V and J ends, which lost 6 bases and 3 bases, there was a span of 11 bases. Combining the CDR3 with reference TRBV19 and TRBJ1-2 gives the whole variable domain DGGITQSPKYLFRKEGQNVTLSCEQNLNHDAMYWYRQDPGQGLRLIYYSQIVNDFQKGDIAEGYSVSREKKESFPLTVTSAQKNPTAFYLCASRGTGDYGYTFGSGTRLTVV.

The chain has TRBV15 and TRBJ1-3; tentatively, D is TRBD1 (5 bases). This CDR3 has 15 residues. Germline loops: CDR1 LNHNV, CDR2 YYDKDF (reference sequence). Between the trimmed V and J ends, which lost 0 bases and 1 base, there was a span of 7 bases. CDR3 DNA: TGTGCCACCAGCAGAGATCCAGGGTCTGGAAACACCATATATTTT. As protein: CATSRDPGSGNTIYF.

The chain employs TRBV19 and TRBJ2-1, with D possibly TRBD2 on 6 matching bases. The germline gives CDR1 LNHDA, CDR2 SQIVND (reference sequence). This CDR3 contains 17 residues. Between the trimmed V and J ends, which lost 5 bases and 3 bases, there was a span of 20 bases. CDR3 sequence reads: CASSVGSGGVNYNEQFF. In DNA form, the CDR3 reads TGTGCCAGTAGTGTAGGTAGCGGCGGAGTTAACTACAATGAGCAGTTCTTC.

J is TRBJ2-5 and V is TRBV6-2 or TRBV6-3, with TRBD2 matching over 8 bases. Losses at the gene ends were 2 bases for V and 5 bases for J; bases not matched to a gene: 7. Germline V CDR1 and CDR2: MNHEY, SVGEGT. This CDR3 comprises 15 residues. The CDR3 spells CASSYSGSLKETQYF. The CDR3 bases are TGTGCCAGCAGTTACAGCGGGAGTTTAAAGGAGACCCAGTACTTC.

The chain combines TRBV29-1 with TRBJ2-3; 10 bases fit TRBD1. Trimming removed 6 bases from V and 3 bases from J; junction bases left unmatched: 9. The CDR3 spans 15 residues. CDR1 SQVTM and CDR2 ANQGSEA come from the germline V gene. The CDR3 bases are TGCAGCGTGAATTCCGGGACAGGGGTAACAGATACGCAGTATTTT. As protein: CSVNSGTGVTDTQYF.

The chain carries TRBV6-5 and TRBJ2-2, with D possibly matching TRBD1 (6 bases). Trimming left V 0 bases short and J 3 bases short, with 11 bases between. The CDR3 is 16 amino acids. CDR1 MNHEY and CDR2 SVGAGI come from the germline V gene. CDR3 sequence: CASSYSNREYTGELFF. In DNA form, the CDR3 reads TGTGCCAGCAGTTACTCGAACAGGGAGTACACCGGGGAGCTGTTTTTT.

The J gene is TRBJ1-5, the V gene TRBV4-1; D is undetermined. V was shortened by 1 base and J by 3 bases, with 4 bases between the two germline ends. Germline values: CDR1 MGHRA, CDR2 YSYEKL. The CDR3 extends over 13 amino acids. Here the CDR3 DNA reads TGCGCCAGCAGCCAAGCCAACAATCAGCCCCAGCATTTT. As protein: CASSQANNQPQHF.